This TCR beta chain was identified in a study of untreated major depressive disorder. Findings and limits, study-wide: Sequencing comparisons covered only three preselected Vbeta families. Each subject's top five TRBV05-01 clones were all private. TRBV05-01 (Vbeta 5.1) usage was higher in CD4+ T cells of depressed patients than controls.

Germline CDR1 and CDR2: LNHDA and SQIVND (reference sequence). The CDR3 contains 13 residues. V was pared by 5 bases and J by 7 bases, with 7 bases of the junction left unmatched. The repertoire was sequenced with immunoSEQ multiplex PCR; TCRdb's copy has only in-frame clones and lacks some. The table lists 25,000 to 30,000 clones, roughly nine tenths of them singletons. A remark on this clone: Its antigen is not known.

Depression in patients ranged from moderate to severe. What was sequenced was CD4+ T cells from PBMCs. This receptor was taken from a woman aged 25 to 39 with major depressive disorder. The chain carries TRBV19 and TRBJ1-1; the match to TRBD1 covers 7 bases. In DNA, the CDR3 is TGTGCCAGTAGTGACCATTGGGACAGTGAAGCTTTCTTT. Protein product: CASSDHWDSEAFF.